Listed here are 22 T cell receptor beta chains from one sample, sequenced in a study of blood T cells in healthy people across ages. PCR was performed a second time for roughly 7 to 11 cycles using a sample-barcoded 5' primer and a J-beta primer mix. TCRdb passed the 5' RACE reads through MiXCR, listing each CDR3 protein once. In the table there are almost 800,000 distinct CDR3 sequences, roughly 64% of which are singletons. Sequencing input: blood. These receptors originate from a man under 40 in good health.

The chain uses TRBV20-1 and TRBJ1-6; 7 nucleotides line up with TRBD1. Per germline, CDR1 DFQATT and CDR2 SNEGSKA (reference sequence). V was pared by 0 bases and J by 4 bases, with 12 bases of the junction left unmatched. This CDR3 is built from 18 residues. CDR3 nucleotide sequence: TGCAGTGCTAGAGATTTCTCCCAGGGGGTATCTTATAATTCACCCCTCCACTTT. Amino acids: CSARDFSQGVSYNSPLHF.

The chain carries TRBV9 and TRBJ2-5, with 8 bases aligning to TRBD1. This CDR3 has 14 amino acids. Germline-derived CDR1 and CDR2 are SGDLS and YYNGEE. With V trimmed by 5 bases and J by 6 bases, 9 bases remained unmatched. The CDR3 region is CASSEDRVGKTQYF. The CDR3 DNA reads TGTGCCAGCAGTGAGGACAGGGTTGGAAAGACCCAGTACTTC.

This clonotype was seen many times. The CDR3 loop reads CASSKRTSWTYEQYF. The DNA for the CDR3 is TGTGCCAGCAGCAAAAGGACTAGCTGGACCTACGAGCAGTACTTC. The rearrangement uses TRBV7-2 and TRBJ2-7; TRBD2 matches 8 bases. V lost 5 bases, J lost 2 bases, and 8 bases stayed unmatched. The germline V gene has CDR1 SGHTA and CDR2 FQGNSA. This CDR3 is 15 amino acids long. Filled out from reference TRBV7-2 and TRBJ2-7, the complete variable domain reads GAGVSQSPSNKVTEKGKDVELRCDPISGHTALYWYRQSLGQGLEFLIYFQGNSAPDKSGLPSDRFSAERTGGSVSTLTIQRTQQEDSAVYLCASSKRTSWTYEQYFGPGTRLTVT.

This chain uses TRBV7-2 with TRBJ2-7; D is undetermined. Trimming took 10 bases from V and 5 from J, leaving 21 bases between them. The CDR3 spans 14 residues. Germline V lookup: CDR1 SGHTA, CDR2 FQGNSA. The CDR3 bases are TGTGCCACCCAGCGTAAACCGGGTACCGACGAGCAGTACTTC. As protein: CATQRKPGTDEQYF. The variable domain in full, with the rest retrieved from reference TRBV7-2 and TRBJ2-7, is GAGVSQSPSNKVTEKGKDVELRCDPISGHTALYWYRQSLGQGLEFLIYFQGNSAPDKSGLPSDRFSAERTGGSVSTLTIQRTQQEDSAVYLCATQRKPGTDEQYFGPGTRLTVT.

V usage is TRBV18 and J usage is TRBJ1-4; D is unresolved. The germline V gene has CDR1 KGHSH and CDR2 LQKENI. The ends were cut back, 1 base at V and 6 bases at J, with 15 bases in the middle. CDR3 length equals 16 residues. CDR3 sequence: CASSPRLVYRDEKLFF. In DNA, the CDR3 is TGTGCCAGCTCACCACGGTTGGTATACCGCGATGAAAAACTGTTTTTT. Using reference TRBV18 and TRBJ1-4 for the parts outside the CDR3, the full variable domain is NAGVMQNPRHLVRRRGQEARLRCSPMKGHSHVYWYRQLPEEGLKFMVYLQKENIIDESGMPKERFSAEFPKEGPSILRIQQVVRGDSAAYFCASSPRLVYRDEKLFFGSGTQLSVL.

This chain uses TRBV10-2 with TRBJ2-5; a weak D match, TRBD1 (6 bases). CDR1 is WSHSY and CDR2 is SAAADI in the germline V gene. The CDR3 runs to 16 residues. Trimming removed 2 bases from V and 6 bases from J, with 19 bases in between. CDR3 coding DNA: TGCGCCAGCAGTGAGCTCGGGGCAGGGGATCGGAAGACCCAGTACTTC. It translates to CASSELGAGDRKTQYF.

The gene calls are TRBV11-2 and TRBJ1-1, with a possible D match to TRBD1 (5 bases). CDR1 SGHAT and CDR2 FQNNGV come from the germline V gene. This CDR3 has 15 residues. Trimming pared 0 bases from V and 1 base from J, leaving 9 bases between. DNA of the CDR3: TGTGCCAGCAGCTTAGAAAGGGGCACGAACACTGAAGCTTTCTTT. This sequence encodes CASSLERGTNTEAFF.

The chain joins TRBV29-1 to TRBJ1-2; 8 bases match TRBD1. The V segment lost 0 bases and the J segment 1 base; nucleotides outside the gene matches: 22. The germline gives CDR1 SQVTM, CDR2 ANQGSEA. The CDR3 runs to 21 residues. CDR3 protein: CSVEDWGSSRQGSRLNYGYTF. The CDR3 DNA sequence: TGCAGCGTTGAAGATTGGGGCAGTTCCCGACAGGGGTCAAGACTTAACTATGGCTACACCTTC.

V gene TRBV20-1 combines with J gene TRBJ2-1; 8 bases are shared with TRBD2. CDR1 and CDR2 from the germline V gene are DFQATT and SNEGSKA (reference sequence). Germline trimming cut 3 bases from V and 1 base from J; bases unmatched to any gene: 5. This CDR3 comprises 15 residues. This CDR3 reads CSASSGGISYNEQFF. CDR3 bases: TGCAGTGCTAGCAGCGGGGGAATTTCCTACAATGAGCAGTTCTTC.

This clonotype has only a few counts. This chain links TRBV5-5 with TRBJ1-2, with 7 bases fitting TRBD1. In germline, CDR1 is SGHKS, CDR2 YYEKEE (reference sequence). The CDR3 is 15 amino acids. J lost 0 bases, V lost 6 bases, and 8 bases had no gene match. CDR3 amino acids: CASIRLTGANYGYTF. CDR3 sequence (DNA): TGTGCCAGCATTCGTCTTACAGGGGCTAACTATGGCTACACCTTC.

The rearrangement links TRBV7-3 to TRBJ2-3, with 10 nucleotides matching TRBD2. Germline V gene lookup returns CDR1 SGHTA and CDR2 FQGTGA. CDR3 length equals 19 residues. V lost 4 bases and J lost 5; bases outside the gene matches: 18. CDR3 DNA: TGTGCCAGCAGCTCAATAAGACCGGGACTAGCGACTTCAGAAGATACGCAGTATTTT. Its translation is CASSSIRPGLATSEDTQYF.

The genes are TRBV5-1 and TRBJ2-7; 10 bases match TRBD2. Germline V gene lookup returns CDR1 SGHRS and CDR2 YFSETQ. The CDR3 is 14 amino acids. Losses at the gene ends were 4 bases for V and 5 bases for J; bases not matched to a gene: 6. In DNA, the CDR3 is TGCGCCAGCAGCATAGCGGGGGGCCCCCACGAGCAGTACTTC. The encoded protein is CASSIAGGPHEQYF.

This clonotype has just a few counts. The chain links TRBV29-1 to TRBJ2-3; D ambiguous. The CDR3 runs to 12 residues. The V end lost 7 bases, the J end lost 5 bases, and 13 bases lay between the germline ends. Germline CDR1 reads SQVTM; CDR2 reads ANQGSEA. The CDR3 region is CSAGQGRDTQYF. CDR3 DNA: TGCAGCGCTGGGCAAGGGCGAGATACGCAGTATTTT.

The gene calls are TRBV7-2 and TRBJ1-2; perhaps TRBD1 as D (5 bases). V was trimmed by 5 bases and J by 8 bases, leaving 12 bases between them. This CDR3 spans 12 amino acids. Germline values: CDR1 SGHTA, CDR2 FQGNSA. DNA of the CDR3: TGTGCCAGCAGCCCGGGCAGGGCGGGCTACACCTTC. Its translation: CASSPGRAGYTF.

The chain uses TRBV30 and TRBJ1-2; unclear D gene. Looked up from germline, CDR1 is GTSNPN and CDR2 is SVGIG (reference sequence). This CDR3 has 14 amino acids. V lost 8 bases and J 0 bases, leaving 16 bases between the germline ends. For the CDR3, the DNA is TGTGCCGTCTCGGCGGGATTAGCTAACTATGGCTACACCTTC. Translation gives CAVSAGLANYGYTF.

The CDR3 loop reads CSARVKGRTGEGYTF. For the CDR3, the DNA is TGCAGTGCTAGAGTCAAGGGGAGGACGGGGGAGGGCTACACCTTC. The chain is built from TRBV20-1 and TRBJ1-2, with D maybe TRBD1 (5 bases). V was pared by 1 base and J by 8 bases, with 20 bases between. Germline V gives CDR1 DFQATT, CDR2 SNEGSKA (reference sequence). The CDR3 is made up of 15 amino acids.

This clonotype occurred a few times. The CDR3 loop reads CASSYSRDEQYF. The CDR3 bases are TGTGCCAGCAGTTACTCAAGGGACGAGCAGTACTTC. This chain uses TRBV6-6 with TRBJ2-7; D unresolved. Between the trimmed V and J ends, which lost 0 bases and 5 bases, there was a span of 5 bases. This CDR3 comprises 12 residues. CDR1 MNHNY and CDR2 SVGAGI come from the germline V gene (reference sequence).

The V call is TRBV4-2, the J call TRBJ1-5, with TRBD1 matching 8 bases. CDR1 LGHNA and CDR2 YNFKEQ come from the germline V gene. This CDR3 comprises 15 residues. J gave up 9 bases and V 4 bases, and 11 bases lay outside the gene matches. The CDR3, as DNA: TGTGCCAGCAGCCCCCGGACGGGACAGGCCCCGCCCCAGCATTTT. As protein: CASSPRTGQAPPQHF.

This sequence joins TRBV10-3 and TRBJ1-5; the D is unclear. Germline V gene lookup returns CDR1 ENHRY and CDR2 SYGVKD. This CDR3 is built from 13 residues. V was cut by 4 bases and J by 4 bases, with 8 bases left in between. This CDR3 is CAISGRENQPQHF. The DNA for the CDR3 is TGTGCCATCAGTGGCCGGGAAAATCAGCCCCAGCATTTT.

The rearrangement joins TRBV12-3 or TRBV12-4 to TRBJ2-1; D assignment may be TRBD1 or TRBD2 (5 bases each). The V end lost 6 bases, the J end lost 0 bases, and 15 bases lay between the germline ends. The CDR3 length is 16 residues. This CDR3 is CASSPSPGHSYNEQFF. The CDR3 coding sequence is TGTGCCAGCAGCCCCTCTCCGGGGCACTCCTACAATGAGCAGTTCTTC.

This clonotype was seen a single time. J is TRBJ1-5 and V is TRBV5-5; D gene unclear. V gave up 1 base and J gave up 3 bases, with 11 bases separating them. CDR1 SGHKS and CDR2 YYEKEE come from the germline V gene (reference sequence). CDR3 length equals 15 residues. The CDR3 bases are TGTGCCAGCAGCTTGCACCCGAGGGACAATCAGCCCCAGCATTTT. It is translated as CASSLHPRDNQPQHF.

This clonotype was seen a few times. This chain uses TRBV7-2 with TRBJ2-5; 7 nucleotides agree with TRBD1. This CDR3 has 13 amino acids. J was trimmed by 5 bases and V by 5 bases; bases with no gene match: 5. Germline values: CDR1 SGHTA, CDR2 FQGNSA. The CDR3 protein is CASSPRDSETQYF. The CDR3, as DNA: TGTGCCAGCAGCCCACGGGACAGCGAGACCCAGTACTTC.